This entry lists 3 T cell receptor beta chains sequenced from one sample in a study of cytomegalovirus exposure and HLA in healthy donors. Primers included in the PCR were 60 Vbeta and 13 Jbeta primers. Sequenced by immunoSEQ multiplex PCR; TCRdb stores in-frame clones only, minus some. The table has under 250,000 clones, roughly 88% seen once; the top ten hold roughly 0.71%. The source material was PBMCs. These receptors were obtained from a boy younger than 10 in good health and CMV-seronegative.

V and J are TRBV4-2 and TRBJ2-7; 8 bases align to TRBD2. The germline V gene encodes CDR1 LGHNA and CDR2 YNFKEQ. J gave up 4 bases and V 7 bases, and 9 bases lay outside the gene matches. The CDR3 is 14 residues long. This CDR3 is CASTGSGGPYEQYF. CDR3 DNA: TGTGCCAGCACCGGGTCGGGAGGGCCGTACGAGCAGTACTTC.

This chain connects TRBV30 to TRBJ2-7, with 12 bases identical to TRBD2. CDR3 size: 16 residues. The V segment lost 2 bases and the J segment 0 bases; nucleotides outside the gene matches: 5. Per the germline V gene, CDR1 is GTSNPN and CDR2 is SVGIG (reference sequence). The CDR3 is CAWSQTSGGLSYEQYF. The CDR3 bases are TGTGCCTGGAGTCAGACTAGCGGGGGCCTCTCCTACGAGCAGTACTTC.

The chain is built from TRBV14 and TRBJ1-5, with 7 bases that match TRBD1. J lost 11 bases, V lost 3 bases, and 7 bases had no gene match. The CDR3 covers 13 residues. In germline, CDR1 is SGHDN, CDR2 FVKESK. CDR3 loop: CASSQSMTGTQHF. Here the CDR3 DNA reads TGTGCCAGCAGCCAGAGTATGACAGGGACCCAGCATTTT.